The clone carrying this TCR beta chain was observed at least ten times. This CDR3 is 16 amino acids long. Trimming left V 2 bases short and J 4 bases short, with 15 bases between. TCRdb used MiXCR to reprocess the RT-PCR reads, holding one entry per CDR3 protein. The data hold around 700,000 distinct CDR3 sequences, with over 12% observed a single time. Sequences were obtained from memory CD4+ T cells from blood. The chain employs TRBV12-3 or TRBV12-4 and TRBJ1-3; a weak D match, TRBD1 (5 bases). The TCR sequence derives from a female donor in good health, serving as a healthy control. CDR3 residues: CASSLLGERIGNTIYF. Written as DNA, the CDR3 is TGTGCCAGCAGTTTATTGGGGGAGCGGATAGGAAACACCATATATTTT.